This TCR beta chain emerged from a study of blood T cell repertoires in COVID-19. As for the study in general: Spain, Italy and the United States supplied samples that represented acute and convalescent COVID-19. PBMCs, B-cell-depleted T cells, or T cells were the source of the cDNA or gDNA that made up the material.

In the original workflow: Nucleated cell counts were estimated from reference gene primer amplification. The data were produced by immunoSEQ multiplex PCR, yet TCRdb's version contains in-frame clones alone and is incomplete. V and J calls plus clone size are reproduced from that table; the DNA served to infer D and trimming. The table lists about 290,000 clones, around four fifths of them singletons, with around 4.2% in the top ten. This CDR3 is built from 13 residues. CDR1 is MDHEN, CDR2 SYDVKM, per germline. The ends lost 7 bases at V and 4 bases at J; junction bases unmatched: 6. The chain is built from TRBV28 and TRBJ1-2; 7 nucleotides line up with TRBD1. The TCR originated in a woman aged 45 to 65 with active or convalescent COVID-19. Input material: peripheral blood. CDR3 coding DNA: TGTGCCAGCACCTTGACAGGGTGCTATGGCTACACCTTC. Its translation is CASTLTGCYGYTF.